This entry lists 18 T cell receptor beta chains sequenced from one sample in a study of cytomegalovirus exposure and HLA in healthy donors. The PCR contained 60 Vbeta and 13 Jbeta primers. Clones were read by immunoSEQ multiplex PCR, and TCRdb kept only the in-frame ones, dropping some. Here the sample spans some 160,000 clones, over 75% being singletons. The sample consisted of PBMCs. These receptors came from a woman in her 30s in good health and CMV-seronegative.

The table lists this clone with a count of one. The rearrangement uses TRBV29-1 and TRBJ2-1; 11 bases map to TRBD2. The junction had 8 bases not matched to a gene; V was cut back by 3 bases and J by 4 bases. The CDR3 is 16 amino acids. Germline assignment: CDR1 SQVTM and CDR2 ANQGSEA. CDR3 in amino acids: CSVDFLAGGLYNEQFF. CDR3 coding DNA: TGCAGCGTTGATTTTCTAGCGGGGGGATTGTACAATGAGCAGTTCTTC.

Points on this clone: Other DNA sequences from this sample encode an identical CDR3 as well. The chain combines TRBV25-1 with TRBJ2-2; possibly TRBD1 for D (5 bases). CDR3 length equals 15 residues. Looked up from germline, CDR1 is MGHDK and CDR2 is SYGVNS. Trimming left V 2 bases short and J 1 base short, with 8 bases between. CDR3 DNA: TGTGCCAGCAGTGAAAGGGGCTTGAACACCGGGGAGCTGTTTTTT. Protein product: CASSERGLNTGELFF.

V gene TRBV5-1 combines with J gene TRBJ1-2; 8 nucleotides agree with TRBD1. The CDR3 is 15 residues long. CDR1 is SGHRS, CDR2 YFSETQ, per germline. V gave up 0 bases and J gave up 6 bases; unmatched junction bases: 7. The CDR3 coding sequence is TGCGCCAGCAGCTTGGAGTCCCAGGGGGCGGATGGCTACACCTTC. This gives the protein CASSLESQGADGYTF.

The chain has TRBV6-1 and TRBJ2-1; 8 bases agree with TRBD2. The CDR3 has 13 amino acids. With 6 bases clipped from V and 9 bases from J, the junction kept 7 bases outside the gene matches. Germline V gene data show CDR1 as MNHNS and CDR2 as SASEGT. As DNA, the CDR3 is TGTGCCAGCAGCCCAAGAGGGACTAGTGAGCAGTTCTTC. It codes for CASSPRGTSEQFF.

The chain carries TRBV5-5 and TRBJ2-6; the D gene is possibly TRBD1 (6 bases). CDR1 SGHKS and CDR2 YYEKEE come from the germline V gene (reference sequence). CDR3 length: 15 residues. V gave up 4 bases and J gave up 4 bases, with 12 bases separating them. CDR3 protein: CASSLTGSGANVLTF. For the CDR3, the DNA is TGTGCCAGCAGCCTCACAGGGTCAGGGGCCAACGTCCTGACTTTC.

This rearrangement joins TRBV28 to TRBJ1-5; TRBD1 matches at 10 bases. V trimming: 1 base; J trimming: 0 bases; junction bases outside the gene matches: 6. This CDR3 region has 18 residues. The germline V gene encodes CDR1 MDHEN and CDR2 SYDVKM. CDR3 in DNA: TGTGCCAGCAGTTTATCCCCGGGACAGGGGACTAGCAATCAGCCCCAGCATTTT. This sequence encodes CASSLSPGQGTSNQPQHF.

This rearrangement joins TRBV5-6 to TRBJ2-3, with 10 nucleotides matching TRBD2. This CDR3 spans 17 amino acids. The V and J ends lost 0 bases and 2 bases, in that order; junction bases with no gene match: 6. Germline CDR1 and CDR2: SGHDT and YYEEEE. CDR3: CASSLGASGGDTDTQYF. The CDR3 region has the DNA TGTGCCAGCAGCTTGGGGGCTAGCGGGGGTGACACAGATACGCAGTATTTT.

The chain has TRBV7-9 and TRBJ1-1; D may be TRBD1 (6 bases). Germline V gives CDR1 SEHNR, CDR2 FQNEAQ (reference sequence). The V and J ends lost 5 bases and 1 base respectively, with 11 bases between them. This CDR3 comprises 14 residues. The CDR3 coding sequence is TGTGCCAGCAGCAAGAGACAGGAGAACACTGAAGCTTTCTTT. This gives the protein CASSKRQENTEAFF.

V is TRBV4-3 and J is TRBJ2-7, with 14 bases fitting TRBD2. Germline assignment: CDR1 LGHNA and CDR2 YSLEER. With 0 bases clipped from V and 12 bases from J, the junction kept 7 bases outside the gene matches. The CDR3 is 15 residues long. The CDR3 DNA sequence: TGCGCCAGCAGCCAAGATCTGGGACTAGCGGGAGATCGGTACTTC. Amino acids: CASSQDLGLAGDRYF.

The CDR3 sequence: CASSVAGQGPYNEQFF. CDR3 coding DNA: TGTGCCAGCAGCGTAGCAGGACAGGGGCCTTACAATGAGCAGTTCTTC. The chain employs TRBV9 and TRBJ2-1, with 9 bases lining up with TRBD1. Losses at the gene ends were 0 bases for V and 4 bases for J; bases not matched to a gene: 5. CDR1 is SGDLS and CDR2 is YYNGEE in the germline V gene. This CDR3 spans 16 amino acids.

This clone was counted only a few times. The chain employs TRBV9 and TRBJ2-3; no clear D. The CDR3 sequence is 12 residues long. V was pared by 3 bases and J by 6 bases, with 8 bases between. Germline V gene sequence: CDR1 SGDLS, CDR2 YYNGEE. The CDR3 region has the DNA TGTGCCAGCAGCGCTTACTCCGATACGCAGTATTTT. Encoded protein: CASSAYSDTQYF. The entire variable domain, with the rest obtained from reference TRBV9 and TRBJ2-3, is as follows: DSGVTQTPKHLITATGQRVTLRCSPRSGDLSVYWYQQSLDQGLQFLIQYYNGEERAKGNILERFSAQQFPDLHSELNLSSLELGDSALYFCASSAYSDTQYFGPGTRLTVL.

The chain employs TRBV19 and TRBJ2-7, with D possibly TRBD1 on 6 matching bases. This CDR3 has 17 residues. Trimming pared 4 bases from V and 0 bases from J, leaving 19 bases between. Germline-derived CDR1 and CDR2 are LNHDA and SQIVND (reference sequence). In DNA form, the CDR3 reads TGTGCCAGTAGTACCTCACATACAGGGACGTACTCCTACGAGCAGTACTTC. Translated, it gives CASSTSHTGTYSYEQYF.

This clone was seen a few times. The chain joins TRBV5-5 to TRBJ2-6; a weak D match, TRBD2 (5 bases). Germline CDR1 SGHKS, CDR2 YYEKEE (reference sequence). This CDR3 spans 15 amino acids. V was shortened by 2 bases and J by 2 bases, with 8 bases between the two germline ends. This CDR3 is CASSFRGTGANVLTF. The CDR3 DNA is TGTGCCAGCAGCTTCCGGGGAACTGGGGCCAACGTCCTGACTTTC.

V usage is TRBV5-1 and J usage is TRBJ2-7; the D gene is possibly TRBD2 (7 bases). Trimming cost V 0 bases and J 4 bases, with 14 bases left between them. Looked up from germline, CDR1 is SGHRS and CDR2 is YFSETQ. The CDR3 is 15 residues long. The CDR3 bases are TGCGCCAGCAGCTTGGGGGGGGGCAATAGGTACGAGCAGTACTTC. Translated, it gives CASSLGGGNRYEQYF.

The chain recombines TRBV7-3 with TRBJ1-1; 8 bases line up with TRBD1. Germline values: CDR1 SGHTA, CDR2 FQGTGA. This CDR3 spans 15 amino acids. Germline trimming cut 7 bases from V and 5 bases from J; bases unmatched to any gene: 12. The CDR3 protein is CASTQDGRGPTEAFF. The CDR3, as DNA: TGTGCCAGCACCCAGGATGGCAGGGGGCCGACTGAAGCTTTCTTT.

CDR3 nucleotide sequence: TGTGCCAGCTCACCTGGCGGCGAGCAGTACTTC. It translates to CASSPGGEQYF. The chain has TRBV18 and TRBJ2-7, with D uncertain. The CDR3 is made up of 11 amino acids. Deletions cut 3 bases from V and 6 bases from J, with 6 bases between. CDR1 KGHSH and CDR2 LQKENI come from the germline V gene. Together with reference TRBV18 and TRBJ2-7, the CDR3 gives the full variable domain: NAGVMQNPRHLVRRRGQEARLRCSPMKGHSHVYWYRQLPEEGLKFMVYLQKENIIDESGMPKERFSAEFPKEGPSILRIQQVVRGDSAAYFCASSPGGEQYFGPGTRLTVT.

The V gene is TRBV5-1, the J gene TRBJ1-2; D is undetermined. The ends were cut back, 3 bases at V and 6 bases at J, with 12 bases in the middle. This CDR3 has 13 residues. Germline loops: CDR1 SGHRS, CDR2 YFSETQ. The CDR3 nucleotides are TGCGCCAGCAGCTGGGGTGGAGGGCATGGCTACACCTTC. Translated, it gives CASSWGGGHGYTF.

This clone appeared a few times. This chain uses TRBV9 with TRBJ2-3; the match to TRBD2 covers 7 bases. V was clipped by 0 bases and J by 4 bases; unmatched bases: 2. CDR1 SGDLS and CDR2 YYNGEE come from the germline V gene. The CDR3 is made up of 14 amino acids. The CDR3 nucleotides are TGTGCCAGCAGCGTAGATGGGGGGGCAGATACGCAGTATTTT. Its translation: CASSVDGGADTQYF.